Listed below are T cell receptor beta chains from one sample, sequenced in a study of T cells after yellow fever vaccination. TCRdb passed the 5' RACE reads through MiXCR, listing each CDR3 protein once. The data show about 220,000 distinct CDR3 sequences, about 3% seen once. Sequencing used CD4+ T cells sorted from PBMCs, obtained 10 days after the yellow fever booster vaccination. These receptors were taken from a young man who received the YFV17D yellow fever vaccine. Each CDR3 is given without its conserved first and last residue. A D gene is named only where the DNA matches it firmly.

d_call: -; v_call: TRBV12-3/TRBV12-4; cdr3_aa: ASSFWGIRTDTQY
d_call: -; v_call: TRBV20-1; cdr3_aa: SAPTISNQPQH
d_call: -; v_call: TRBV5-1; cdr3_aa: ASNRGRGEETQY
d_call: -; v_call: TRBV24-1; cdr3_aa: ATSLRSNQPQH
d_call: -; v_call: TRBV5-1; cdr3_aa: ASSLVTVGNSPLH
d_call: TRBD2; v_call: TRBV5-1; cdr3_aa: ASSLALAGVSGELF
d_call: -; v_call: TRBV7-8; cdr3_aa: ASSWARQETQY
d_call: -; v_call: TRBV25-1; cdr3_aa: ASSGGQPPSYNSPLH
d_call: -; v_call: TRBV7-8; cdr3_aa: ASSLMGASYEQY
d_call: -; v_call: TRBV27; cdr3_aa: ASSFDSSYEQY
d_call: TRBD1; v_call: TRBV30; cdr3_aa: AWSPTGGYGYT
d_call: -; v_call: TRBV12-3/TRBV12-4; cdr3_aa: ASSLESSLAF
d_call: -; v_call: TRBV20-1; cdr3_aa: SAPDRNTEAF
d_call: -; v_call: TRBV6-5; cdr3_aa: ASSATATNEKLF
d_call: -; v_call: TRBV7-2; cdr3_aa: ASRAQENTEAF
d_call: -; v_call: TRBV7-2; cdr3_aa: ASSLGSHTGELF
d_call: -; v_call: TRBV5-1; cdr3_aa: ASRGALRTEAF
d_call: TRBD2; v_call: TRBV11-2; cdr3_aa: ASSPTAGGLYNEQF
d_call: TRBD2; v_call: TRBV7-2; cdr3_aa: ASSLVPPSGLSSTDTQY
d_call: TRBD2; v_call: TRBV5-5; cdr3_aa: ASSLVSSGGYQETQY
d_call: -; v_call: TRBV12-3/TRBV12-4; cdr3_aa: ASTPGDRLSGYT
d_call: TRBD2; v_call: TRBV7-2; cdr3_aa: ASSPNAYSGGPYEQY
d_call: -; v_call: TRBV4-3; cdr3_aa: ASSQLIGGNQPQH
d_call: -; v_call: TRBV24-1; cdr3_aa: ATQGWGDGELF
d_call: -; v_call: TRBV18; cdr3_aa: ASSPPGRGNTIY
d_call: TRBD1; v_call: TRBV7-2; cdr3_aa: ASSGGQGINEKLF
d_call: -; v_call: TRBV7-2; cdr3_aa: ASRPGRLTDTQY
d_call: TRBD1; v_call: TRBV20-1; cdr3_aa: SAASGQGIRSQH
d_call: TRBD2; v_call: TRBV7-2; cdr3_aa: ASSLRLAGDRTDTQY
d_call: -; v_call: TRBV2; cdr3_aa: ASKGGSTQFETQY
d_call: -; v_call: TRBV4-3; cdr3_aa: ASSQDQAARDEKLF
d_call: TRBD2; v_call: TRBV6-6; cdr3_aa: ASKGLAGNTGELF
d_call: -; v_call: TRBV7-2; cdr3_aa: ASSLAGWTASEAF
d_call: -; v_call: TRBV30; cdr3_aa: ACFSRLVGDTQY
d_call: -; v_call: TRBV4-2; cdr3_aa: ASSQAENTGELF
d_call: TRBD1; v_call: TRBV28; cdr3_aa: ASRSGTGGGENIQY
d_call: -; v_call: TRBV19; cdr3_aa: ASRPSLVRSYNEQF
d_call: TRBD1; v_call: TRBV25-1; cdr3_aa: ASSEFRGQDQETQY
d_call: -; v_call: TRBV5-1; cdr3_aa: ASSLTHTDTQY
d_call: -; v_call: TRBV5-6; cdr3_aa: ASSLRPTGTGSNYGYT
d_call: -; v_call: TRBV5-1; cdr3_aa: ASSLVGGEGTEAF
d_call: TRBD1; v_call: TRBV9; cdr3_aa: ASSVATGGEQF
d_call: -; v_call: TRBV18; cdr3_aa: ASSQETGKQF
d_call: -; v_call: TRBV7-2; cdr3_aa: ASSLYRGLDTQY
d_call: -; v_call: TRBV11-3; cdr3_aa: ASSSGGQNTGELF
d_call: -; v_call: TRBV6-6; cdr3_aa: ASSFGTSQETQY
d_call: -; v_call: TRBV6-5; cdr3_aa: ASRGTSTDTQY
d_call: -; v_call: TRBV7-2; cdr3_aa: ASSFIPYGGRTDTQY
d_call: -; v_call: TRBV29-1; cdr3_aa: SLGGETQY
d_call: -; v_call: TRBV4-2; cdr3_aa: ASSQVGVNNSPLH
d_call: TRBD1; v_call: TRBV4-1; cdr3_aa: ASSQVQGAGGYT
d_call: TRBD1; v_call: TRBV18; cdr3_aa: ASSPDRAHGYT
d_call: TRBD2; v_call: TRBV5-1; cdr3_aa: ASSLSGVQETQY